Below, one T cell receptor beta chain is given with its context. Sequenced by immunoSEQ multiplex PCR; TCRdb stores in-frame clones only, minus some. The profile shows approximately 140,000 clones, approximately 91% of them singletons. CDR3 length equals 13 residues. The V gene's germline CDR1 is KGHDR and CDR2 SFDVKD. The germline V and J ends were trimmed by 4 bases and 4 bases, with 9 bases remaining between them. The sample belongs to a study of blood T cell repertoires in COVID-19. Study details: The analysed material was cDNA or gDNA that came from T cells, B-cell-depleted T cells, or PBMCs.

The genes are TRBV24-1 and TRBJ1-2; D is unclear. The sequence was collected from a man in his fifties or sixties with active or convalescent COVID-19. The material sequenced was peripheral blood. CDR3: CATSEGSGYGYTF. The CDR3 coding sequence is TGTGCCACCAGTGAAGGCTCAGGCTATGGCTACACCTTC.